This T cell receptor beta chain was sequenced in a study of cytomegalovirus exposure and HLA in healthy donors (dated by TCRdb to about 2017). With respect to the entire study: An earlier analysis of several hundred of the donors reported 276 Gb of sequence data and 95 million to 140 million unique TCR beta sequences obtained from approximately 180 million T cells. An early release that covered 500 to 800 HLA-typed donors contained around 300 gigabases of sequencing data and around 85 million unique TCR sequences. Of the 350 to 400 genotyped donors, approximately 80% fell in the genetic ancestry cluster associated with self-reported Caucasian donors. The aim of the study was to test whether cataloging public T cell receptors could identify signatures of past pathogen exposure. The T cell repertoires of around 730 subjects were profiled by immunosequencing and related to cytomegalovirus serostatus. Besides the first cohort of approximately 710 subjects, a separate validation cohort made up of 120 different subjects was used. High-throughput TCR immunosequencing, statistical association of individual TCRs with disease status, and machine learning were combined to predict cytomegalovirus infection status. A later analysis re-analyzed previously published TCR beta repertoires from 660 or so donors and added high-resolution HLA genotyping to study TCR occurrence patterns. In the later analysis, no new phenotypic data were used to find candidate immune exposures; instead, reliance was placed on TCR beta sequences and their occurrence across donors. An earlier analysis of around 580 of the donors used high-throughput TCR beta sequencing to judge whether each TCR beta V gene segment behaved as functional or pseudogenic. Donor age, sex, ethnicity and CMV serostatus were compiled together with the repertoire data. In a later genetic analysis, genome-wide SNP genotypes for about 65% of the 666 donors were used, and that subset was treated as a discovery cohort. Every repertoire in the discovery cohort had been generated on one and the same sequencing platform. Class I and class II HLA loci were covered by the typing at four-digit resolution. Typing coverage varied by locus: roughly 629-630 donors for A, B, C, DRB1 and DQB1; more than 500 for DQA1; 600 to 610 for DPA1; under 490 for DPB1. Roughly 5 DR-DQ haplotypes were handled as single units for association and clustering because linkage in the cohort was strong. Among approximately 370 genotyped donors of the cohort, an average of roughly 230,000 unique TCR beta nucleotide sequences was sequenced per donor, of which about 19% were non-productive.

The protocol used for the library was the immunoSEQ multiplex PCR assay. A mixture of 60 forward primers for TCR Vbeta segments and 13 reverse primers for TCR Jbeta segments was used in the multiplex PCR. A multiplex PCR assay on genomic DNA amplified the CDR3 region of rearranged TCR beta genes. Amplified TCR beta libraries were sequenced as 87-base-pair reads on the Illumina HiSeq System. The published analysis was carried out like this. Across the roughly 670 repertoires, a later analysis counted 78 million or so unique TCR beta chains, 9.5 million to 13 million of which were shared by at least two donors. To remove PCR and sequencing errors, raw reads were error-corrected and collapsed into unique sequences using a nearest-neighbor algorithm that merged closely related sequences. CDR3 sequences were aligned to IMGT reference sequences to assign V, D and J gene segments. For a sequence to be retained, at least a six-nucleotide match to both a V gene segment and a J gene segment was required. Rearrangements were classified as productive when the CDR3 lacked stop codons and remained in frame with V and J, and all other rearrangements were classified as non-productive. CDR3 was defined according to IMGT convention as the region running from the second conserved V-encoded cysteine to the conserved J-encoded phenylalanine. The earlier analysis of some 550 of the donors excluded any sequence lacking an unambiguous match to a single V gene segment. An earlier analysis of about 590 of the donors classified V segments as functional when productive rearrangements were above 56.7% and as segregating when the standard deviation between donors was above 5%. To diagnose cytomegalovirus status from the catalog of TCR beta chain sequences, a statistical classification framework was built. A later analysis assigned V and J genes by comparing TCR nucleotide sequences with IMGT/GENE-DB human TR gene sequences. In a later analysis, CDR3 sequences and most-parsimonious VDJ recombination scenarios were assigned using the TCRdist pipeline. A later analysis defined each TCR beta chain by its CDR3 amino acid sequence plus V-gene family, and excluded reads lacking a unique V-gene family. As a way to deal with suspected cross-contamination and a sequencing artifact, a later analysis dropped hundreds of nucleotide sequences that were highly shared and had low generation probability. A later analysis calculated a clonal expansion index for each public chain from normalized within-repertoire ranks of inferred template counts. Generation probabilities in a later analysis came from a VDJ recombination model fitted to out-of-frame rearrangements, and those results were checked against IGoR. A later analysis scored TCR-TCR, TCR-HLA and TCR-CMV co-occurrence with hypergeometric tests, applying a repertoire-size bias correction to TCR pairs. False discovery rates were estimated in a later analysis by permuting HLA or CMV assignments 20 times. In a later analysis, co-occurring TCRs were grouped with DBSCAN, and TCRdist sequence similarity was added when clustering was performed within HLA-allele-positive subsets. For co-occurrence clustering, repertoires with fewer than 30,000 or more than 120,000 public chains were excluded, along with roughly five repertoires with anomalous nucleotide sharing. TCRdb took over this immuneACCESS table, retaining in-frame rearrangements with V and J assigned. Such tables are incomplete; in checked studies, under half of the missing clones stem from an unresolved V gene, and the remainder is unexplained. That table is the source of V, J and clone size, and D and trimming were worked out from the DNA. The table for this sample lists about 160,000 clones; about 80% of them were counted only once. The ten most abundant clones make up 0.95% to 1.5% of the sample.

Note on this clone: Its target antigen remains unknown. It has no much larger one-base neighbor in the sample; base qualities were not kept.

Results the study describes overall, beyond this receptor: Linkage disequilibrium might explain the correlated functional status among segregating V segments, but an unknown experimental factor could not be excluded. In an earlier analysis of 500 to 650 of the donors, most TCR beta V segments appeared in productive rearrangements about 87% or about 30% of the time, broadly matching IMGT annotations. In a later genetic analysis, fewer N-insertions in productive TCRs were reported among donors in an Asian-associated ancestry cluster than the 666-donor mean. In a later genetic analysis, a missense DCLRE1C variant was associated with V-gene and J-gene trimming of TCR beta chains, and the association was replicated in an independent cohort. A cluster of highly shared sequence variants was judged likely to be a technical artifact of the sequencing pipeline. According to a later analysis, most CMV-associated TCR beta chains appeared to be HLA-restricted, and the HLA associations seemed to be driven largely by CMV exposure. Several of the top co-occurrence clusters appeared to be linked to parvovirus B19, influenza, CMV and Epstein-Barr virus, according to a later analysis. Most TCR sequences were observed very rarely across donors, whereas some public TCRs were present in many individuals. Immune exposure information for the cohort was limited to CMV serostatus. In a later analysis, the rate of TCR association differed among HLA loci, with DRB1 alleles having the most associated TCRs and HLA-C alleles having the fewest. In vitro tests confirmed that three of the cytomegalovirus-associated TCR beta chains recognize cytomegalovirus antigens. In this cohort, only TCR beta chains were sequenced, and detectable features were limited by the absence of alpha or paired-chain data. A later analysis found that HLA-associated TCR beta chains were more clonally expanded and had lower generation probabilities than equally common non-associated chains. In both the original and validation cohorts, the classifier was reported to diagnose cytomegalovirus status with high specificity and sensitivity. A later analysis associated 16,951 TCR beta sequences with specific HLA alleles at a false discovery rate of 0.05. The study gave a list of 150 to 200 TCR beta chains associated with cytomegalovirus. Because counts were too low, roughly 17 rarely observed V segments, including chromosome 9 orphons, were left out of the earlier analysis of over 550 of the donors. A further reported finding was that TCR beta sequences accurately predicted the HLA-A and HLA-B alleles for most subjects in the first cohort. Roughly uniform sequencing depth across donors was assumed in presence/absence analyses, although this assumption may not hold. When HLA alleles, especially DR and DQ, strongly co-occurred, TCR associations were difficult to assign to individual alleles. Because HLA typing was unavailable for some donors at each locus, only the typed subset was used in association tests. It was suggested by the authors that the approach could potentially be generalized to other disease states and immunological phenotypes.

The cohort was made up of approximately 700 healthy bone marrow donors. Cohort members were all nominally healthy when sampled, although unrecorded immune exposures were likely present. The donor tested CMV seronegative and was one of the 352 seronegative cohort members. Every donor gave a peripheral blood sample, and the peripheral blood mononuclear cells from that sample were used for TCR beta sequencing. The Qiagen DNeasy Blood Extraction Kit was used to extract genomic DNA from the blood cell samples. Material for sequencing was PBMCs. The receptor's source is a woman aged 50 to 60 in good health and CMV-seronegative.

The nucleotide sequence is given as TGTGCCATCACAACAGGGAAGGCGAACACTGAAGCTTTCTTT. The translation is CAITTGKANTEAFF. Recombination linked TRBV10-3 to TRBJ1-1; TRBD1 could be the D gene, as 6 bases match. Deletion took 7 bases off V and 1 base off J, with a span of 13 bases between the germline ends. From the cysteine up to the phenylalanine, the CDR3 has a length of 14 residues. The retained sequence is limited to the CDR3, 42 bases, with the frame set at the first base. CDR1 and CDR2 (ENHRY, SYGVKD) derive from the germline V gene.